Reported below is one T cell receptor (beta chain). Clones were sequenced by immunoSEQ multiplex PCR, and TCRdb holds only the in-frame ones, with some missing. The sample records over a thousand clones, over 75% being singletons. The data belong to a study of chemoradiotherapy in HPV16-positive cancers. Overall study: A couple of HPV16-positive patients' cells yielded candidate HPV-specific clones and common motifs.

Germline V gives CDR1 WNHNN, CDR2 SYGVQD (reference sequence). The ends were cut back, 8 bases at V and 7 bases at J, with 8 bases in the middle. The CDR3 is 10 residues long. The sequence derives from a human donor with HPV-associated anogenital cancer. Sequenced here: tumor tissue, sampled from a patient who underwent chemoradiotherapy. The gene calls are TRBV10-1 and TRBJ1-1; D not resolved. CDR3 amino acids: CASSPGEAFF. The CDR3 DNA is TGCGCCAGCTCCCCCGGTGAAGCTTTCTTT.